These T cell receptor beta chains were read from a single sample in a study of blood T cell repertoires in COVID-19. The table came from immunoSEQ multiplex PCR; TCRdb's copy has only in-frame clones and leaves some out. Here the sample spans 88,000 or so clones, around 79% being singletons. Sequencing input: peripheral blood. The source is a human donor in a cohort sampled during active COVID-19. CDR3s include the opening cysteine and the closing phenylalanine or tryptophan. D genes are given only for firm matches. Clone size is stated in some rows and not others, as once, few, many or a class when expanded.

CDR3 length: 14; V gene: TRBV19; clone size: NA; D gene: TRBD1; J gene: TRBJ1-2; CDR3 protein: CASSNGQGARGYTF; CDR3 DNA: TGTGCCAGTAGTAACGGACAGGGGGCGCGGGGCTACACCTTC
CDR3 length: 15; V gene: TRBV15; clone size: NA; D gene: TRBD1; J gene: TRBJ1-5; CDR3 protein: CATATPGQYNQPQHF; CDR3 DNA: TGTGCCACCGCAACTCCGGGACAGTACAATCAGCCCCAGCATTTT
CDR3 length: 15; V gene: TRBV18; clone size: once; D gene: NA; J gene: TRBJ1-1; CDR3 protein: CASSPPPWEADEAFF; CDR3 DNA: TGTGCCAGCTCACCACCCCCCTGGGAGGCTGATGAAGCTTTCTTT
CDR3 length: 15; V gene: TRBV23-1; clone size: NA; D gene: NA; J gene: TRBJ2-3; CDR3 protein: CASSQGAGKTDTQYF; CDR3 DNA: TGCGCCAGCAGTCAAGGGGCAGGGAAGACAGATACGCAGTATTTT
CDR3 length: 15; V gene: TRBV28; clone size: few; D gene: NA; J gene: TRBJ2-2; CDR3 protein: CASSWSVSWAGELFF; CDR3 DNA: TGTGCCAGCAGTTGGAGTGTGAGTTGGGCCGGGGAGCTGTTTTTT
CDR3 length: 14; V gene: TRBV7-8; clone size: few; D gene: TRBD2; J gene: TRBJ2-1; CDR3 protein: CASSLEAGYNEQFF; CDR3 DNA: TGTGCCAGCAGCTTAGAAGCGGGGTACAATGAGCAGTTCTTC
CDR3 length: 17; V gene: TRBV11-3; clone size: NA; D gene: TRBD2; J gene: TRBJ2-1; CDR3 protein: CASSLGRGMSSYNEQFF; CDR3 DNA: TGTGCCAGCAGCTTAGGGCGGGGGATGAGCTCCTACAATGAGCAGTTCTTC
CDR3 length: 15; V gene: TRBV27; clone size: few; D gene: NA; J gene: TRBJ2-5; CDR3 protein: CASSLSGTQGETQYF; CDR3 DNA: TGTGCCAGCAGTTTATCGGGCACCCAGGGGGAGACCCAGTACTTC
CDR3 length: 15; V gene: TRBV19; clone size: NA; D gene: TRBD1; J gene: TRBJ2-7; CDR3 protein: CASSSPGGAPNEQYF; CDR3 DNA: TGTGCCAGTAGTTCTCCAGGGGGCGCCCCCAACGAGCAGTACTTC
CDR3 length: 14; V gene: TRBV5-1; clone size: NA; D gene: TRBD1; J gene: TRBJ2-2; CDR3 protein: CASSLQGATGELFF; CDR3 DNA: TGCGCCAGCAGCCTACAGGGGGCCACCGGGGAGCTGTTTTTT
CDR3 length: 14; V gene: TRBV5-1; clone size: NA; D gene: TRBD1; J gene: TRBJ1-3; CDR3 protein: CASSPDRAGNTIYF; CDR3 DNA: TGCGCCAGCAGCCCGGACAGGGCTGGAAACACCATATATTTT
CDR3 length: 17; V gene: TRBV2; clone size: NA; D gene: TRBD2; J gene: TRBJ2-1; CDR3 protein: CASTLFGLAGGYNEQFF; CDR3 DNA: TGTGCCAGCACTCTTTTCGGACTAGCGGGAGGGTACAATGAGCAGTTCTTC
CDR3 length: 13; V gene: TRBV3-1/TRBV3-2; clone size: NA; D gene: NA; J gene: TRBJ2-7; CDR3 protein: CASSLGGDYEQYF; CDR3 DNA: TGTGCCAGCAGCCTAGGGGGAGATTACGAGCAGTACTTC
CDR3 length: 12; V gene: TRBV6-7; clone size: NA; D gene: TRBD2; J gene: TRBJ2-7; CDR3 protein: CASVVAGYEQYF; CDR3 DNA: TGTGCCAGTGTGGTAGCGGGCTACGAGCAGTACTTC
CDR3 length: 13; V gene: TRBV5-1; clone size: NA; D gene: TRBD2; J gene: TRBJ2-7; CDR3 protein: CASSSSGVYEQYF; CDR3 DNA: TGCGCCAGCAGCTCTAGCGGGGTCTACGAGCAGTACTTC
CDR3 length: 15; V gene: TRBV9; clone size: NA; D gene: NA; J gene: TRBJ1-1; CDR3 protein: CASSVDPRPGTEAFF; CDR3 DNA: TGTGCCAGCAGCGTAGATCCGCGCCCTGGCACTGAAGCTTTCTTT
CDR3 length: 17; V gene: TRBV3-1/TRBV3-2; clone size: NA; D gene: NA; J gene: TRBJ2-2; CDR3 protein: CASSHEVGTPRTGELFF; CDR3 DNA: TGTGCCAGCAGCCATGAGGTGGGGACACCAAGAACCGGGGAGCTGTTTTTT
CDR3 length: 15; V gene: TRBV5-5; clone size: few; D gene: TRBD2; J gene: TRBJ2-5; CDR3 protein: CASSFEREPPWAQYF; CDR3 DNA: TGTGCCAGCAGCTTTGAGCGGGAGCCCCCATGGGCCCAGTACTTC
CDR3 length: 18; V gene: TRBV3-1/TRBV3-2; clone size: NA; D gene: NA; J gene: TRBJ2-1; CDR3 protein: CASSQDYPGAGVVNEQFF; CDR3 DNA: TGTGCCAGCAGCCAAGATTACCCAGGGGCGGGAGTAGTCAATGAGCAGTTCTTC
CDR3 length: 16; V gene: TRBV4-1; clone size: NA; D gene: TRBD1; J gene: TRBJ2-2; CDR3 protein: CASSQGGQGNTGELFF; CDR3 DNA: TGCGCCAGCAGCCAAGGGGGACAGGGGAACACCGGGGAGCTGTTTTTT
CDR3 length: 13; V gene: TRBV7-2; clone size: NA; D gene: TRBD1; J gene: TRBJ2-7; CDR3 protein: CASEGQRTYEQYF; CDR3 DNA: TGTGCCAGCGAGGGACAGCGAACCTACGAGCAGTACTTC
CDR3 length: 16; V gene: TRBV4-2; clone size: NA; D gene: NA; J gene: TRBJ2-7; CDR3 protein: CASSQEGGQGSYEQYF; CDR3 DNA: TGTGCCAGCAGCCAAGAGGGAGGGCAGGGGAGCTACGAGCAGTACTTC
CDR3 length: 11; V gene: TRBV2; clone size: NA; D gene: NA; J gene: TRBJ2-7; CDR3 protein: CASREIGEQYF; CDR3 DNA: TGTGCCAGCAGAGAGATCGGCGAGCAGTACTTC
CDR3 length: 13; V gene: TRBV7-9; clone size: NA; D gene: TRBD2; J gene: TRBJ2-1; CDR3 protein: CASNLAGARAQFF; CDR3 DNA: TGTGCCAGCAACCTAGCGGGAGCCCGGGCGCAGTTCTTC
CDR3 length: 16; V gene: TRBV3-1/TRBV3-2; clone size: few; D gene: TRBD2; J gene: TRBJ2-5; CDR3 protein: CASSQSLAEGQETQYF; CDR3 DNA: TGTGCCAGCAGCCAGTCGCTAGCGGAGGGCCAAGAGACCCAGTACTTC
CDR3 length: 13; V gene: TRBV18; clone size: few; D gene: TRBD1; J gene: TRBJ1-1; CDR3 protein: CASSPTGITEAFF; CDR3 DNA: TGTGCCAGCTCACCGACAGGGATTACTGAAGCTTTCTTT
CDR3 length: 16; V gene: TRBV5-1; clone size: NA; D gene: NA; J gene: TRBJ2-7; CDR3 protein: CASSLANRLGRYEQYF; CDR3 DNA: TGCGCCAGCAGCTTGGCGAATAGGCTTGGGAGATACGAGCAGTACTTC
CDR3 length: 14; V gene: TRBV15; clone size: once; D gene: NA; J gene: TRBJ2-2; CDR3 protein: CATSWAGDTGELFF; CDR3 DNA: TGTGCCACCAGCTGGGCAGGGGACACCGGGGAGCTGTTTTTT
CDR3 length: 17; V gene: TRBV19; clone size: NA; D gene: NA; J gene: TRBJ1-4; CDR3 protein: CASSIEGAAGTNEKLFF; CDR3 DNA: TGTGCCAGTAGTATTGAAGGGGCGGCCGGAACTAATGAAAAACTGTTTTTT
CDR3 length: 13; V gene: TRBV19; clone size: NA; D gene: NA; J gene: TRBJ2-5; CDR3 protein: CASSMYGKETQYF; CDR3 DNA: TGTGCCAGTAGTATGTACGGGAAAGAGACCCAGTACTTC
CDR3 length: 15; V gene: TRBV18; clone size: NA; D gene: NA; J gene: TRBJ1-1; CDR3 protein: CASSPQQGMNTEAFF; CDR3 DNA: TGTGCCAGCTCACCACAGCAGGGGATGAACACTGAAGCTTTCTTT
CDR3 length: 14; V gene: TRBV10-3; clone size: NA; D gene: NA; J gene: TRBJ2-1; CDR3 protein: CAISDSASSNEQFF; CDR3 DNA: TGTGCCATCAGTGATTCTGCTAGTAGCAATGAGCAGTTCTTC
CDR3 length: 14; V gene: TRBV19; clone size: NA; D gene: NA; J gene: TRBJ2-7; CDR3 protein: CASSLQGGLSEQYF; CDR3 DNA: TGTGCCAGTAGTCTACAGGGAGGGCTATCCGAGCAGTACTTC
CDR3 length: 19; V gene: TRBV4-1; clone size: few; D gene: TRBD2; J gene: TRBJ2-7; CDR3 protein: CASSQEEGLAGGSVYEQYF; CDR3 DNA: TGCGCCAGCAGCCAAGAGGAGGGACTAGCGGGAGGGTCTGTCTACGAGCAGTACTTC
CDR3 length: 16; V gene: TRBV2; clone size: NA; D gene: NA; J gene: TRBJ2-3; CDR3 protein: CASSEARRSGADTQYF; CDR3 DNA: TGTGCCAGCAGTGAAGCCCGGCGCTCAGGGGCAGATACGCAGTATTTT
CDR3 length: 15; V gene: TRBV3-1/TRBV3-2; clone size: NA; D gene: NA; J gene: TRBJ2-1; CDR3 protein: CASSLRDSSYNEQFF; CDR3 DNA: TGTGCCAGCAGCCTCCGGGATAGCTCCTACAATGAGCAGTTCTTC